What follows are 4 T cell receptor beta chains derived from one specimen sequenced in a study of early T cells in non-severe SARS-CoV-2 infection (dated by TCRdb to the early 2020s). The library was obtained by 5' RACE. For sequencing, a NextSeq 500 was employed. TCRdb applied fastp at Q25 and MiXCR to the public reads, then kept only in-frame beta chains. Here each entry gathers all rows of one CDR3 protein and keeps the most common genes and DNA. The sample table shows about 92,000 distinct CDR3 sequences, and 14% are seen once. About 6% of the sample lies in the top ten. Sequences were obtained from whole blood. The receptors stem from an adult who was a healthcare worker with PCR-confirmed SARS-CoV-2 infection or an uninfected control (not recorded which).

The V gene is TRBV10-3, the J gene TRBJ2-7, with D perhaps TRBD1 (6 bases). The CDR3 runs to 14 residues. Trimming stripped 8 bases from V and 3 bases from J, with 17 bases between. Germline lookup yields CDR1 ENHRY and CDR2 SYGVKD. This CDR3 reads CAIALWDTYYEQYF. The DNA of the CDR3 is TGTGCCATCGCGTTATGGGACACATACTACGAGCAGTACTTC.

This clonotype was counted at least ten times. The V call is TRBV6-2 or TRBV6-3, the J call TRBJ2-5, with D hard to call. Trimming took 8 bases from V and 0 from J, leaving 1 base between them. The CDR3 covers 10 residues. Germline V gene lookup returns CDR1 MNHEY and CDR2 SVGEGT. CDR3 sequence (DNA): TGTGCCAGCGACCAAGAGACCCAGTACTTC. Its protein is CASDQETQYF.

CDR3 region: CSGEGGEATNEKLFF. The CDR3 DNA reads TGCAGCGGAGAGGGGGGAGAGGCAACTAATGAAAAACTGTTTTTT. V usage is TRBV29-1 and J usage is TRBJ1-4; weak D call: TRBD1 (6 bases). The CDR3 consists of 15 residues. V was cut by 7 bases and J by 0 bases, with 15 bases left in between. Germline CDR1 is SQVTM and CDR2 is ANQGSEA. Filled out from reference TRBV29-1 and TRBJ1-4, the complete variable domain reads SAVISQKPSRDICQRGTSLTIQCQVDSQVTMMFWYRQQPGQSLTLIATANQGSEATYESGFVIDKFPISRPNLTFSTLTVSNMSPEDSSIYLCSGEGGEATNEKLFFGSGTQLSVL.

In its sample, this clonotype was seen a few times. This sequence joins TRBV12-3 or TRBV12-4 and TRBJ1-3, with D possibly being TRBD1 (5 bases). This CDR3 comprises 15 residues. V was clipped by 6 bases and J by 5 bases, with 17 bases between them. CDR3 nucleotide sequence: TGTGCCAGCAGCAGGGTAGCCTCTCTGCGAAACACCATATATTTT. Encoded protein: CASSRVASLRNTIYF.